The next 16 T cell receptor beta chains were all read from a single sample in a study of beta chain features in type 1 diabetes. Isolated RNA was reverse transcribed in full, so expressed TCRB transcripts were sequenced. Assay: immunoSEQ multiplex PCR; the TCRdb copy retains only in-frame clones and omits some. The sample lists 860,000 or so clones, 17% occurring once. Sequencing input: naive CD4+ T cells from blood. The receptors come from a woman aged 18-30 years in good health.

This chain connects TRBV27 to TRBJ1-1, with D maybe TRBD1 (5 bases). Trimming pared 1 base from V and 4 bases from J, leaving 22 bases between. The CDR3 covers 18 residues. CDR1 and CDR2 (germline): MNHEY, SMNVEV (reference sequence). The CDR3 DNA is TGTGCCAGCAGTTTATTGGGTAGTGGGGGTAAGTTCTTCACTGAAGCTTTCTTT. Its translation: CASSLLGSGGKFFTEAFF.

The chain has TRBV5-1 and TRBJ1-1; the D is unclear. This CDR3 comprises 14 residues. The germline V gene encodes CDR1 SGHRS and CDR2 YFSETQ. V was cut by 0 bases and J by 0 bases, with 6 bases left in between. CDR3 protein: CASSLESMNTEAFF. The CDR3 DNA is TGCGCCAGCAGCTTGGAAAGCATGAACACTGAAGCTTTCTTT.

The chain uses TRBV28 and TRBJ2-3, with D tentatively TRBD1 (6 bases). The CDR3 length is 13 residues. Trimming cost V 5 bases and J 4 bases, with 10 bases left between them. The germline V gene encodes CDR1 MDHEN and CDR2 SYDVKM. CDR3 protein: CASSRGGPDTQYF. As DNA, the CDR3 is TGTGCCAGCAGTAGAGGGGGTCCAGATACGCAGTATTTT.

The V call is TRBV7-2, the J call TRBJ1-1, with D hard to call. The V and J ends lost 1 base and 0 bases respectively, with 6 bases between them. The CDR3 loop spans 14 amino acids. Germline values: CDR1 SGHTA, CDR2 FQGNSA. DNA of the CDR3: TGTGCCAGCAGCTTAGGCCAGTTGAACACTGAAGCTTTCTTT. Translation gives CASSLGQLNTEAFF.

J is TRBJ1-1 and V is TRBV7-9; D is ambiguous. The length of the CDR3 is 13 residues. The V gene lost 6 bases and the J gene lost 0 bases, with 8 bases spanning the gap. In germline, CDR1 is SEHNR, CDR2 FQNEAQ (reference sequence). CDR3 DNA sequence: TGTGCCAGCAGTTCCGAAATGAACACTGAAGCTTTCTTT. Amino acids: CASSSEMNTEAFF.

A few counts support this clone. CDR3 nucleotide sequence: TGTGCCATCAGTGAGTCTGACAGCTCCTACGAGCAGTACTTC. It codes for CAISESDSSYEQYF. The chain combines TRBV10-3 with TRBJ2-7, with a weak D call TRBD1 (5 bases). The CDR3 length is 14 residues. In germline, CDR1 is ENHRY, CDR2 SYGVKD. The V gene lost 0 bases and the J gene lost 0 bases, with 6 bases spanning the gap.

In this sample, this clone turned up a few times. The J gene is TRBJ2-7, the V gene TRBV10-2; 7 bases line up with TRBD2. CDR1 and CDR2 from the germline V gene are WSHSY and SAAADI. V was clipped by 6 bases and J by 2 bases; unmatched bases: 10. This CDR3 comprises 15 residues. CDR3 amino acids: CASSLGSGITYEQYF. The CDR3, as DNA: TGCGCCAGCAGCCTAGGGAGCGGGATTACCTACGAGCAGTACTTC.

CDR3 DNA: TGTGCCAGCAGCATTCGGACTAGCGGGCCCCAAGAGACCCAGTACTTC. Translated: CASSIRTSGPQETQYF. This chain connects TRBV11-2 to TRBJ2-5; 11 nucleotides match TRBD2. Germline assignment: CDR1 SGHAT and CDR2 FQNNGV. The CDR3 totals 16 residues. After removal of 5 bases from V and 1 base from J, the junction contained 6 bases not matched to a gene.

V gene TRBV28 combines with J gene TRBJ1-1; possible D gene TRBD1, 5 bases. V was cut by 7 bases and J by 5 bases, with 17 bases left in between. The CDR3 spans 14 residues. Germline CDR1 MDHEN, CDR2 SYDVKM. CDR3 protein: CASIIDTEGTEAFF. In nucleotides, the CDR3 is TGTGCCAGCATCATAGACACCGAGGGGACTGAAGCTTTCTTT.

This chain uses TRBV7-2 with TRBJ2-3, with TRBD2 matching over 11 bases. J was trimmed by 3 bases and V by 1 base; bases with no gene match: 3. The CDR3 has 16 residues. CDR1 is SGHTA, CDR2 FQGNSA, per germline. The CDR3 bases are TGTGCCAGCAGCTTAGGTGCTAGCGGGAGGACAGATACGCAGTATTTT. This codes for CASSLGASGRTDTQYF.

The rearrangement links TRBV11-1 to TRBJ2-5; possible D gene TRBD1, 6 bases. The CDR3 has 15 residues. Germline CDR1 and CDR2: SGHAT and FQDESV (reference sequence). V was trimmed by 1 base and J by 0 bases, leaving 9 bases between them. The CDR3 loop is CASSLVSGDQETQYF. The CDR3 nucleotides are TGTGCCAGCAGCTTAGTTTCAGGGGACCAAGAGACCCAGTACTTC.

This clone was observed a few times. V gene TRBV28 combines with J gene TRBJ2-4; possibly TRBD2 for D (7 bases). The germline V and J ends were trimmed by 7 bases and 5 bases, with 18 bases remaining between them. The CDR3 runs 15 residues. Germline V gene sequence: CDR1 MDHEN, CDR2 SYDVKM. The CDR3 DNA follows: TGTGCCAGCATCCACGGGGGGCAAGGGCAAAACATTCAGTACTTC. Residues: CASIHGGQGQNIQYF.

The CDR3 is CASSGLAGLKETQYF. In nucleotides, the CDR3 is TGTGCCAGCAGCGGACTAGCGGGGTTAAAAGAGACCCAGTACTTC. The V and J genes are TRBV11-2 and TRBJ2-5, with TRBD2 identical over 12 bases. Germline V gene sequence: CDR1 SGHAT, CDR2 FQNNGV. The V and J ends lost 5 bases and 3 bases, in that order; junction bases with no gene match: 4. The CDR3 is 15 amino acids.

The chain uses TRBV7-8 and TRBJ2-1; 7 bases align to TRBD1. This CDR3 comprises 15 residues. Losses at the gene ends were 7 bases for V and 7 bases for J; bases not matched to a gene: 13. Germline CDR1 is SGHVS and CDR2 is FQNEAQ. The CDR3 reads CASIKSRDRGNEQFF. CDR3 DNA: TGTGCCAGCATCAAAAGCCGGGACAGAGGAAATGAGCAGTTCTTC. The variable domain in full, completed from reference TRBV7-8 and TRBJ2-1, reads GAGVSQSPRYKVAKRGQDVALRCDPISGHVSLFWYQQALGQGPEFLTYFQNEAQLDKSGLPSDRFFAERPEGSVSTLKIQRTQQEDSAVYLCASIKSRDRGNEQFFGPGTRLTVL.

The chain recombines TRBV25-1 with TRBJ2-7; 10 bases align to TRBD1. This CDR3 has 14 amino acids. J gave up 9 bases and V 8 bases, and 13 bases lay outside the gene matches. Germline V gene sequence: CDR1 MGHDK, CDR2 SYGVNS. This chain's CDR3 is CASSYGTGAPWQYF. Here the CDR3 DNA reads TGTGCCAGCTCGTACGGGACAGGGGCTCCGTGGCAGTACTTC.

The gene calls are TRBV7-9 and TRBJ2-7; 13 bases are shared with TRBD2. The junction had 4 bases not matched to a gene; V was cut back by 5 bases and J by 3 bases. CDR3 length equals 15 residues. The germline V gene has CDR1 SEHNR and CDR2 FQNEAQ (reference sequence). The CDR3 nucleotides are TGTGCCAGCAGCCCTACTAGCGGGAGGGACTACGAGCAGTACTTC. This gives the protein CASSPTSGRDYEQYF.